These 27 T cell receptor beta chains share one sample of origin, sequenced in a study of blood T cell repertoires in COVID-19. Clones were sequenced by immunoSEQ multiplex PCR, and TCRdb holds only the in-frame ones, with some missing. Of approximately 330,000 clones in the sample, approximately 86% were seen once. The sample taken for sequencing was PBMCs or T cells enriched from blood (not recorded which). Receptor source: a woman in her forties with acute COVID-19.

The chain uses TRBV4-3 and TRBJ1-5, with a weak D call TRBD1 (6 bases). Germline V lookup: CDR1 LGHNA, CDR2 YSLEER. V was pared by 3 bases and J by 5 bases, with 8 bases between. The CDR3 sequence is 13 residues long. CDR3 nucleotide sequence: TGCGCCAGCAGCCATTACAGGGATCAGCCCCAGCATTTT. Encoded protein: CASSHYRDQPQHF.

The DNA for the CDR3 is TGCAGTGCTCACGAGAACTCGGAGCAGTACTTC. Its translation: CSAHENSEQYF. The chain couples TRBV20-1 to TRBJ2-7; no clear D. Germline loops: CDR1 DFQATT, CDR2 SNEGSKA (reference sequence). This CDR3 spans 11 amino acids. Trimming shortened V by 5 bases and J by 7 bases, and 12 bases separated the two germline ends.

The chain uses TRBV5-4 and TRBJ2-5; D remains ambiguous. The CDR3 contains 14 residues. Trimming took 5 bases from V and 2 from J, leaving 13 bases between them. Germline V gene lookup returns CDR1 SGHNT and CDR2 YYREEE (reference sequence). The chain's CDR3 is CASRDGQKQETQYF. The CDR3 DNA follows: TGTGCCAGCAGGGATGGGCAGAAACAAGAGACCCAGTACTTC.

The chain links TRBV28 to TRBJ2-5; possible D gene TRBD1, 7 bases. V was trimmed by 10 bases and J by 5 bases, leaving 17 bases between them. The CDR3 length is 13 residues. Germline CDR1 reads MDHEN; CDR2 reads SYDVKM. The CDR3 DNA sequence: TGTGCCACAAGAGGAGGGGGCGTGGAGACCCAGTACTTC. It is translated as CATRGGGVETQYF.

V and J are TRBV4-1 and TRBJ1-3; D possibly corresponds to TRBD1 (6 bases). This CDR3 region has 15 residues. Trimming pared 5 bases from V and 0 bases from J, leaving 11 bases between. The germline V gene has CDR1 MGHRA and CDR2 YSYEKL. CDR3 sequence reads: CASSTDRLSGNTIYF. DNA of the CDR3: TGCGCCAGCAGCACAGACAGGCTCTCTGGAAACACCATATATTTT.

At least ten counts were recorded for this clone. V and J are TRBV3-1 (or the pseudogene TRBV3-2) and TRBJ2-7, with a possible D match to TRBD1 (5 bases). CDR1 LGHDT and CDR2 YNNKEL come from the germline V gene (reference sequence). V was trimmed by 0 bases and J by 0 bases, leaving 9 bases between them. The CDR3 covers 15 residues. The CDR3 is CASSQDPDTSYEQYF. The DNA for the CDR3 is TGTGCCAGCAGCCAAGATCCGGACACCTCCTACGAGCAGTACTTC.

The CDR3 bases are TGTGCCAGCAGCTTATGGAAGGAGGACAGGGGCACAGATACGCAGTATTTT. This codes for CASSLWKEDRGTDTQYF. The chain has TRBV11-2 and TRBJ2-3; 8 bases agree with TRBD1. Trimming took 2 bases from V and 1 from J; bases not matched to a gene: 8. The CDR3 length is 17 residues. The V gene's germline CDR1 is SGHAT and CDR2 FQNNGV.

The gene calls are TRBV7-9 and TRBJ2-1; 11 bases line up with TRBD2. The CDR3 contains 18 residues. V lost 1 base to trimming and J lost 8 bases; unmatched junction nucleotides: 13. Germline CDR1 SEHNR, CDR2 FQNEAQ (reference sequence). The CDR3 is CASSLVASGRMGGDEQFF. In DNA, the CDR3 is TGTGCCAGCAGCTTAGTGGCTAGCGGGAGGATGGGCGGGGATGAGCAGTTCTTC. The whole variable domain, remainder taken from reference TRBV7-9 and TRBJ2-1, is DTGVSQNPRHKITKRGQNVTFRCDPISEHNRLYWYRQTLGQGPEFLTYFQNEAQLEKSRLLSDRFSAERPKGSFSTLEIQRTEQGDSAMYLCASSLVASGRMGGDEQFFGPGTRLTVL.

CDR3 sequence reads: CASSLGRAAFF. CDR3 DNA: TGTGCCAGCAGCTTAGGCAGGGCGGCTTTCTTT. V gene TRBV7-2 combines with J gene TRBJ1-1; D possibly corresponds to TRBD1 (5 bases). CDR3 size: 11 residues. Trimming took 1 base from V and 11 from J, leaving 8 bases between them. Germline loops: CDR1 SGHTA, CDR2 FQGNSA.

This chain uses TRBV9 with TRBJ1-6; D is perhaps TRBD1 (6 bases). Deletions cut 0 bases from V and 5 bases from J, with 9 bases between. Germline CDR1 and CDR2: SGDLS and YYNGEE. The CDR3 is 15 residues long. CDR3 in amino acids: CASSVGNRDNSPLHF. For the CDR3, the DNA is TGTGCCAGCAGCGTAGGTAACAGGGATAATTCACCCCTCCACTTT. The full variable domain, rest sourced from reference TRBV9 and TRBJ1-6, is DSGVTQTPKHLITATGQRVTLRCSPRSGDLSVYWYQQSLDQGLQFLIQYYNGEERAKGNILERFSAQQFPDLHSELNLSSLELGDSALYFCASSVGNRDNSPLHFGNGTRLTVT.

V and J are TRBV5-5 and TRBJ1-2; 7 nucleotides align to TRBD1. The CDR3 is made up of 17 amino acids. Germline values: CDR1 SGHKS, CDR2 YYEKEE (reference sequence). The J segment lost 5 bases and the V segment lost 0 bases, leaving 13 bases of the junction unmatched. CDR3 protein: CASSLEIPGQISYGYTF. The CDR3 DNA is TGTGCCAGCAGCTTGGAGATACCGGGACAGATATCTTATGGCTACACCTTC.

The chain employs TRBV27 and TRBJ2-2; D possibly corresponds to TRBD1 (5 bases). This CDR3 is built from 16 residues. CDR1 is MNHEY, CDR2 SMNVEV, per germline (reference sequence). Trimming pared 5 bases from V and 3 bases from J, leaving 16 bases between. CDR3 coding DNA: TGTGCCAGCAGTCCTTACGACAGTGTGGACACCGGGGAGCTGTTTTTT. It codes for CASSPYDSVDTGELFF.

V is TRBV6-5 and J is TRBJ2-7; 10 bases map to TRBD2. J was trimmed by 7 bases and V by 6 bases; bases with no gene match: 12. This CDR3 comprises 15 residues. Germline V lookup: CDR1 MNHEY, CDR2 SVGAGI. For the CDR3, the DNA is TGTGCCAGCAGGGGATTAGCGGGAGGCCCGGGGGAGCAGTACTTC. The encoded protein is CASRGLAGGPGEQYF.

The V call is TRBV9, the J call TRBJ2-3, with 8 bases that match TRBD2. This CDR3 is 17 amino acids long. The germline V gene encodes CDR1 SGDLS and CDR2 YYNGEE. J lost 0 bases, V lost 0 bases, and 6 bases had no gene match. DNA for the CDR3: TGTGCCAGCAGCGTAGCTGCGGGACTAGGGAGCACAGATACGCAGTATTTT. Residues: CASSVAAGLGSTDTQYF. The whole variable domain, filled in from reference TRBV9 and TRBJ2-3, reads DSGVTQTPKHLITATGQRVTLRCSPRSGDLSVYWYQQSLDQGLQFLIQYYNGEERAKGNILERFSAQQFPDLHSELNLSSLELGDSALYFCASSVAAGLGSTDTQYFGPGTRLTVL.

This clone was seen a single time. This chain uses TRBV7-2 with TRBJ1-1; no definite D call. V shed 5 bases and J shed 8 bases, with 9 bases lying between them. The CDR3 has 11 amino acids. CDR1 and CDR2 from the germline V gene are SGHTA and FQGNSA. DNA for the CDR3: TGTGCCAGCAGCCCAGACTGGGAAGCTTTCTTT. Its protein is CASSPDWEAFF. The complete variable domain, with remaining parts taken from reference TRBV7-2 and TRBJ1-1, reads GAGVSQSPSNKVTEKGKDVELRCDPISGHTALYWYRQSLGQGLEFLIYFQGNSAPDKSGLPSDRFSAERTGGSVSTLTIQRTQQEDSAVYLCASSPDWEAFFGQGTRLTVV.

This chain uses TRBV28 with TRBJ2-6; 7 bases are a match to TRBD1. The CDR3 totals 15 residues. Unmatched junction bases numbered 6, after V lost 9 bases and J lost 1 base. The germline V gene encodes CDR1 MDHEN and CDR2 SYDVKM. This CDR3 is CARPGQRSGANVLTF. The CDR3 nucleotides read TGTGCCAGGCCGGGACAGAGGTCTGGGGCCAACGTCCTGACTTTC.

Regarding this clone: An end of the junction differs from the germline gene, which may be a read error. The rearrangement uses TRBV3-1 (or the pseudogene TRBV3-2) and TRBJ2-1; 7 positions match TRBD2. This CDR3 has 14 residues. Per germline, CDR1 LGHDT and CDR2 YNNKEL (reference sequence). The CDR3 protein is CASSRTSSYNEQFF. The CDR3 DNA sequence: TGTGCCAGTAGCCGGACTAGCTCCTACAATGAGCAGTTCTTC.

This rearrangement joins TRBV28 to TRBJ2-1; 9 bases agree with TRBD2. Germline CDR1 reads MDHEN; CDR2 reads SYDVKM. V gave up 3 bases and J gave up 0 bases; unmatched junction bases: 0. The CDR3 loop spans 15 amino acids. The CDR3 region has the DNA TGTGCCAGCAGTTTTAGCGGGAGCTCCTACAATGAGCAGTTCTTC. This sequence encodes CASSFSGSSYNEQFF. Full variable domain (outside the CDR3, taken from reference TRBV28 and TRBJ2-1): DVKVTQSSRYLVKRTGEKVFLECVQDMDHENMFWYRQDPGLGLRLIYFSYDVKMKEKGDIPEGYSVSREKKERFSLILESASTNQTSMYLCASSFSGSSYNEQFFGPGTRLTVL.

This sequence joins TRBV28 and TRBJ1-2; TRBD1 agrees at 7 bases. With 5 bases clipped from V and 2 bases from J, the junction kept 8 bases outside the gene matches. The germline V gene has CDR1 MDHEN and CDR2 SYDVKM. The CDR3 extends over 15 amino acids. CDR3 sequence reads: CASSGTGARNYGYTF. CDR3 in DNA: TGTGCCAGCAGTGGAACAGGGGCGCGGAACTATGGCTACACCTTC.

The gene calls are TRBV5-1 and TRBJ2-2; D not certain. CDR1 SGHRS and CDR2 YFSETQ come from the germline V gene. There are 14 residues in the CDR3. V was clipped by 3 bases and J by 2 bases, with 8 bases between them. CDR3 in amino acids: CASSYDTNTGELFF. The DNA of the CDR3 is TGCGCCAGCAGCTACGACACTAACACCGGGGAGCTGTTTTTT. The variable domain in full, completed from reference TRBV5-1 and TRBJ2-2, reads KAGVTQTPRYLIKTRGQQVTLSCSPISGHRSVSWYQQTPGQGLQFLFEYFSETQRNKGNFPGRFSGRQFSNSRSEMNVSTLELGDSALYLCASSYDTNTGELFFGEGSRLTVL.

The CDR3 protein is CASSSRQGQLGNNQPQHF. The CDR3 region has the DNA TGTGCCAGCAGTTCCCGCCAAGGACAGTTGGGGAACAATCAGCCCCAGCATTTT. The chain uses TRBV27 and TRBJ1-5; tentative D call: TRBD1 (6 bases). There are 18 residues in the CDR3. Trimming removed 4 bases at V and 3 bases at J, with 22 bases between. From germline, CDR1 is MNHEY and CDR2 SMNVEV (reference sequence).

The rearrangement uses TRBV27 and TRBJ2-1; perhaps TRBD1 as D (6 bases). This CDR3 spans 16 amino acids. Trimming pared 3 bases from V and 6 bases from J, leaving 18 bases between. CDR1 and CDR2 from the germline V gene are MNHEY and SMNVEV (reference sequence). Here the CDR3 reads CASSLVGAEMINEQFF. The CDR3 nucleotides are TGTGCCAGCAGTTTGGTGGGGGCAGAGATGATCAATGAGCAGTTCTTC.

This clone was seen a handful of times. The gene calls are TRBV5-4 and TRBJ2-1, with 9 bases that match TRBD2. Germline V lookup: CDR1 SGHNT, CDR2 YYREEE (reference sequence). The CDR3 spans 18 residues. J lost 5 bases, V lost 4 bases, and 16 bases had no gene match. The CDR3 protein is CASSPKRLAVEGHNEQFF. The CDR3 nucleotides read TGTGCCAGCAGCCCAAAGAGACTAGCGGTGGAGGGCCACAATGAGCAGTTCTTC.

The chain couples TRBV7-8 to TRBJ2-7; 7 positions match TRBD1. V shed 6 bases, J shed 0 bases, and the junction held 8 bases outside the gene matches. Germline V CDR1 and CDR2: SGHVS, FQNEAQ. This CDR3 comprises 15 residues. CDR3 bases: TGTGCCAGCAGAGACAGGACAGGAAGCTCCTACGAGCAGTACTTC. This translates into CASRDRTGSSYEQYF.

CDR3 coding DNA: TGCGCCAGCAGTGACCCTAGCGGGAGTTCATACGAGCAGTACTTC. Translated: CASSDPSGSSYEQYF. This chain links TRBV10-2 with TRBJ2-7; 10 nucleotides line up with TRBD2. V dropped 3 bases and J dropped 4; count of bases not matched to a gene: 6. This CDR3 comprises 15 residues. Germline assignment: CDR1 WSHSY and CDR2 SAAADI.

The genes are TRBV29-1 and TRBJ2-3, with TRBD2 matching over 12 bases. Germline V gene lookup returns CDR1 SQVTM and CDR2 ANQGSEA. This CDR3 is 16 amino acids long. Trimming took 7 bases from V and 2 from J; bases not matched to a gene: 10. CDR3 in DNA: TGCAGCGGTATAATCGGGACTAGCGGGCCCACAGATACGCAGTATTTT. As protein: CSGIIGTSGPTDTQYF.

The rearrangement links TRBV7-9 to TRBJ1-2; perhaps TRBD1 as D (6 bases). The CDR3 runs to 15 residues. Trimming took off 1 base at V and 0 bases at J, with 9 bases between the two ends. CDR1 and CDR2 (germline): SEHNR, FQNEAQ (reference sequence). The CDR3 coding sequence is TGTGCCAGCAGCTTAGAACAGGGAACTAACTATGGCTACACCTTC. Translated: CASSLEQGTNYGYTF.